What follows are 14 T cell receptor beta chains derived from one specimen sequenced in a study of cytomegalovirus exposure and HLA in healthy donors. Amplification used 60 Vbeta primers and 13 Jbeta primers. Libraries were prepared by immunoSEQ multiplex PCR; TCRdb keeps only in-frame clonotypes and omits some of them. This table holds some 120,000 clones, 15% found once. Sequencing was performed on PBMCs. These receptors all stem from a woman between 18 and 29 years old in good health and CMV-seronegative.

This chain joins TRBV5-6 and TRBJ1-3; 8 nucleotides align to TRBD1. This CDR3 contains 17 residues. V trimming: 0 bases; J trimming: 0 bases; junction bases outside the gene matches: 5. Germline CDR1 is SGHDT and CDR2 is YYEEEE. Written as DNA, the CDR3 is TGTGCCAGCAGCTTGGGACAGGGGACACACTCTGGAAACACCATATATTTT. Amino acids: CASSLGQGTHSGNTIYF.

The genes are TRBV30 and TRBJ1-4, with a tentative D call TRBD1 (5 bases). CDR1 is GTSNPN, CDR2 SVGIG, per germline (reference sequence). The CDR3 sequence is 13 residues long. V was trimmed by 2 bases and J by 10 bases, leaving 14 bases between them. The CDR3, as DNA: TGTGCCTGGAGTTTGGGAGGGGACGGAAAACTGTTTTTT. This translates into CAWSLGGDGKLFF. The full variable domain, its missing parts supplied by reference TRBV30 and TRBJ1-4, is SQTIHQWPATLVQPVGSPLSLECTVEGTSNPNLYWYRQAAGRGLQLLFYSVGIGQISSEVPQNLSASRPQDRQFILSSKKLLLSDSGFYLCAWSLGGDGKLFFGSGTQLSVL.

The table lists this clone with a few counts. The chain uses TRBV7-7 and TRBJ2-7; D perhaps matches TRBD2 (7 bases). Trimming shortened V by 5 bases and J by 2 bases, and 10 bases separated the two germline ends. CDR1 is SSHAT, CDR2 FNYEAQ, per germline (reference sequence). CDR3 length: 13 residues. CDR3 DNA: TGTGCCAGCAGCGCGGGGGCTACCTACGAGCAGTACTTC. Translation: CASSAGATYEQYF.

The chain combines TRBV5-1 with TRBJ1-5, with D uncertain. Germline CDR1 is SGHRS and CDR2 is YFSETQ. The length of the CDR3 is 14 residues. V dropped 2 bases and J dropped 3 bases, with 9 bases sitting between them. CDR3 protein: CASSLDGFNQPQHF. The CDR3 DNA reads TGCGCCAGCAGCTTAGACGGGTTCAATCAGCCCCAGCATTTT.

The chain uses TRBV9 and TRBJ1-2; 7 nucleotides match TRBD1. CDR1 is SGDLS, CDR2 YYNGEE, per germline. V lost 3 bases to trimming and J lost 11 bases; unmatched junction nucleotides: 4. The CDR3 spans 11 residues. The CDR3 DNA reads TGTGCCAGCAGCGGGACAGGAGCTTACACCTTC. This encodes CASSGTGAYTF.

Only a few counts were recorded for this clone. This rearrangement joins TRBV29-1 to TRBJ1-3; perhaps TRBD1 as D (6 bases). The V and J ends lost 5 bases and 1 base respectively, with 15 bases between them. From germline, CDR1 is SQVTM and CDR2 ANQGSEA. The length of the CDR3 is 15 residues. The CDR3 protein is CSVNGGGLSGNTIYF. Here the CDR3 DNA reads TGCAGCGTTAACGGGGGGGGGCTGTCTGGAAACACCATATATTTT.

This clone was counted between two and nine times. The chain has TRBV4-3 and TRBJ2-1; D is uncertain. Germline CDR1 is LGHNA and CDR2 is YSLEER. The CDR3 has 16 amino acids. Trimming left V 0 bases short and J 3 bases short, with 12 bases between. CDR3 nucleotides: TGCGCCAGCAGCCAAGATCCGGAGATATTCTACAATGAGCAGTTCTTC. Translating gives CASSQDPEIFYNEQFF.

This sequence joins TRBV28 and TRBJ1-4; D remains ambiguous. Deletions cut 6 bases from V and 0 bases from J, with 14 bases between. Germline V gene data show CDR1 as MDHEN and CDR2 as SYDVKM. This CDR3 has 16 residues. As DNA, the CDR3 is TGTGCCAGCAGAACCCGAGAGATGGCAACTAATGAAAAACTGTTTTTT. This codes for CASRTREMATNEKLFF.

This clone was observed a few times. CDR3: CASSPGSGLAGGNYEQYF. DNA of the CDR3: TGCGCCAGCAGCCCTGGTAGTGGGCTAGCGGGGGGGAACTACGAGCAGTACTTC. The V and J genes are TRBV5-1 and TRBJ2-7, with 12 positions matching TRBD2. This CDR3 has 18 residues. Trimming took 4 bases from V and 3 from J; bases not matched to a gene: 14. CDR1 SGHRS and CDR2 YFSETQ come from the germline V gene.

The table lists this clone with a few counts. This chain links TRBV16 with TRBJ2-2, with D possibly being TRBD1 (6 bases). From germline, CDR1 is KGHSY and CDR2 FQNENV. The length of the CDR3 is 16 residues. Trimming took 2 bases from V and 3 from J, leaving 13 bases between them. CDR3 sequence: CASSQDDRLYTGELFF. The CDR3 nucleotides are TGTGCCAGCAGCCAAGATGACAGGCTATACACCGGGGAGCTGTTTTTT.

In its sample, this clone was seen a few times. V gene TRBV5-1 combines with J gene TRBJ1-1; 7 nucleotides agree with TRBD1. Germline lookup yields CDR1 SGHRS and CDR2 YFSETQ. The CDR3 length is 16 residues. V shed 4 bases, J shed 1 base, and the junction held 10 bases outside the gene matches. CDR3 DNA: TGCGCCAGCAGCCGGGGAGGACAGGCCCCGAACACTGAAGCTTTCTTT. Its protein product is CASSRGGQAPNTEAFF.

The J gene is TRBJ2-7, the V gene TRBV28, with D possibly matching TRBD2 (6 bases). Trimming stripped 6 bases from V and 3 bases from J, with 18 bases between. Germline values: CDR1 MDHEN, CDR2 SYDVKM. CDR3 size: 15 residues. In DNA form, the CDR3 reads TGTGCCAGCAGCCCCGGACCCGGGAGCCTCTACGAGCAGTACTTC. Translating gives CASSPGPGSLYEQYF.

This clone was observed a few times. As DNA, the CDR3 is TGTGCCAGCAGTTACCGGGACACGGACTATGGCTACACCTTC. This translates into CASSYRDTDYGYTF. This chain uses TRBV6-5 with TRBJ1-2; tentatively, D is TRBD1 (6 bases). Germline assignment: CDR1 MNHEY and CDR2 SVGAGI. The CDR3 spans 14 residues. The ends were cut back, 2 bases at V and 3 bases at J, with 10 bases in the middle.

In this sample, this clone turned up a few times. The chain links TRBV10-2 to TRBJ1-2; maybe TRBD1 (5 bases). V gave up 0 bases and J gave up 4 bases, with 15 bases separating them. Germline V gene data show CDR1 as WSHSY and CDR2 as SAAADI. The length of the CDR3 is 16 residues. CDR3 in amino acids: CASSESYRGTSYGYTF. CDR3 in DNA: TGCGCCAGCAGTGAGTCGTATCGGGGGACCTCCTATGGCTACACCTTC.